The entry that follows covers one T cell receptor beta chain sequence. The antigen is undetermined. Any history of autoimmune disease or systemic immunosuppression disqualified patients. The data were obtained in a study of OX40 agonist ivuxolimab in advanced cancers. Study as a whole: Allowance was made for prior anti-PD-1, anti-PD-L1 or anti-CTLA-4 therapy, and about 40% had some.

Study observations and caveats: Clonal expansion was among the lowest in partial responders at 0.1-3.0 mg/kg, especially CD8+. Expanded clones tended on average to be more numerous among CD8+ T cells than CD4+.

Profiled with immunoSEQ multiplex PCR; TCRdb holds only in-frame clones, not every one. The data contain roughly 150,000 clones, around 94% of them singletons. The receptor was isolated from an adult with an advanced solid tumor such as melanoma, head and neck, liver or kidney cancer. Material: CD4+ or CD8+ T cells sorted from blood, obtained in a trial of the OX40 agonist ivuxolimab.

The CDR3 DNA sequence: TGTGCCAGTAGTATAGGCTCCGGGATGGGCCTTGGGGCCAACGTCCTGACTTTC. Translation gives CASSIGSGMGLGANVLTF. J is TRBJ2-6 and V is TRBV19, with a tentative D call TRBD2 (5 bases). Germline CDR1 and CDR2: LNHDA and SQIVND (reference sequence). CDR3 size: 18 residues. V dropped 1 base and J dropped 3 bases, with 16 bases sitting between them.